This T cell receptor (beta chain) was obtained from a study of shared clonotypes between healthy human individuals. Germline V gene data show CDR1 as SGHTA and CDR2 as FQGNSA. The CDR3 spans 14 residues. V was clipped by 4 bases and J by 8 bases, with 17 bases between them. Repertoires were generated with immunoSEQ multiplex PCR, while TCRdb's copy carries only in-frame clones and drops some. The sample contains 900,000 to 1,200,000 clones, approximately 78% of which appear only once. The sequenced sample consisted of memory CD4+ T cells from PBMCs. Described subset: CD45RA-negative fraction. This clonotype originated in a man younger than 30 in good health. Some clones in this sample may be carry-over from other donors' samples. V is TRBV7-2 and J is TRBJ1-2, with D perhaps matching TRBD1 (5 bases). The CDR3 DNA reads TGTGCCAGCAGCTACGACGGGACCCCCTCGGGCTACACCTTC. This sequence encodes CASSYDGTPSGYTF. The entire variable domain, with the rest obtained from reference TRBV7-2 and TRBJ1-2, is as follows: GAGVSQSPSNKVTEKGKDVELRCDPISGHTALYWYRQSLGQGLEFLIYFQGNSAPDKSGLPSDRFSAERTGGSVSTLTIQRTQQEDSAVYLCASSYDGTPSGYTFGSGTRLTVV.